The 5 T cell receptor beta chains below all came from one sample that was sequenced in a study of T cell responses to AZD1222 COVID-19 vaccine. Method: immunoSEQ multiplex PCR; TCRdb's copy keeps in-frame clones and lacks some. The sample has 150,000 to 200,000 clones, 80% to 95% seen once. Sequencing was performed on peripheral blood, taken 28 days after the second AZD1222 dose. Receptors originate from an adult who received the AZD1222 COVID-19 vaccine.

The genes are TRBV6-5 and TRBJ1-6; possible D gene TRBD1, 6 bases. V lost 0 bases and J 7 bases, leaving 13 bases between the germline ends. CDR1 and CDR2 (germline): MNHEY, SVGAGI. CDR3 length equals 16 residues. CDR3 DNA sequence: TGTGCCAGCAGTTACTCGGCACAGGGACGCAATTCACCCCTCCACTTT. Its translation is CASSYSAQGRNSPLHF.

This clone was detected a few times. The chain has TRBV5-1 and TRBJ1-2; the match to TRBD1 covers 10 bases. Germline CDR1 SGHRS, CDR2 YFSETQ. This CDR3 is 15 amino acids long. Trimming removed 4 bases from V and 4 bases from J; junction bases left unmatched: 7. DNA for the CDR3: TGCGCCAGCAGCCCGACAGGGGGCGCTCCCTATGGCTACACCTTC. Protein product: CASSPTGGAPYGYTF.

The CDR3 is CASSQEYDGYTF. In nucleotides, the CDR3 is TGCGCCAGCAGCCAAGAATATGATGGCTACACCTTC. V gene TRBV4-3 combines with J gene TRBJ1-2; D call uncertain. CDR3 length equals 12 residues. The V gene lost 0 bases and the J gene lost 6 bases, with 5 bases spanning the gap. The germline CDR1 and CDR2 sequences are LGHNA and YSLEER.

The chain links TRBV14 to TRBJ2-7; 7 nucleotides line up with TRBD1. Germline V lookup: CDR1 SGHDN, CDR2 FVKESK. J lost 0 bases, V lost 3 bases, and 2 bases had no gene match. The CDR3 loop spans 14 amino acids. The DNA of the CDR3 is TGTGCCAGCAGCCACTGGGACAGCTCCTACGAGCAGTACTTC. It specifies CASSHWDSSYEQYF.

In nucleotides, the CDR3 is TGCAGCGTTGAAGATAGAACGAAGACCCCCGGTCAGCCCCAGCATTTT. Its translation: CSVEDRTKTPGQPQHF. The chain links TRBV29-1 to TRBJ1-5; D ambiguous. Germline V gene data show CDR1 as SQVTM and CDR2 as ANQGSEA. Trimming removed 0 bases from V and 6 bases from J, with 18 bases in between. The length of the CDR3 is 16 residues.